This TCR beta chain was sequenced during a study of radiotherapy plus CTLA-4 blockade in lung cancer. Study-wide points: Per reports, early blood T cell clone dynamics, plus interferon-beta, forecast response most strongly. TCR clones originating in tumors grew in number in blood after radiotherapy plus ipilimumab.

This clone was recorded once. The antigen is not known. Germline CDR1 is LNHNV and CDR2 is YYDKDF (reference sequence). With 5 bases removed from V and 4 bases from J, the gap between germline ends came to 21 bases. The CDR3 runs 17 residues. Method: immunoSEQ multiplex PCR; TCRdb's copy keeps in-frame clones and lacks some. The table lists some 90,000 clones, approximately 86% of them singletons. The gene calls are TRBV15 and TRBJ2-1; D might be TRBD2 (6 bases). This receptor was taken from a human donor with non-small cell lung cancer who had a partial response to radiotherapy plus ipilimumab. This material consisted of peripheral blood, taken from a patient treated with radiotherapy plus ipilimumab. As DNA, the CDR3 is TGTGCCACCAGCTCCGGTAGCGGCTTTCTATCATACAATGAGCAGTTCTTC. Its protein product is CATSSGSGFLSYNEQFF.